The source of this T cell receptor (beta chain) is a study of T cell responses to AZD1222 COVID-19 vaccine. Study-wide results and limits: Of spike-specific TCRs, nearly half reportedly target regions left unmutated in variants. Donors were largely white British and mainly female; clonal diversity was possibly underestimated. Spike-specific TCR repertoires showed rising breadth and depth after two AZD1222 doses.

To note about this clone: Its target is unknown.

Data came from immunoSEQ multiplex PCR; TCRdb stores just in-frame clones and leaves some out. Of approximately 150,000 clones listed, 80% to 95% are singletons. Whether given at about 4 or about 12 weeks, second doses were pooled. The germline V gene has CDR1 MNHEY and CDR2 SVGAGI. The CDR3 is made up of 14 amino acids. With V trimmed by 6 bases and J by 4 bases, 7 bases remained unmatched. The clonotype comes from an adult who received the AZD1222 COVID-19 vaccine. Here the sequenced sample was peripheral blood, taken 28 days after the second AZD1222 dose. This chain uses TRBV6-5 with TRBJ2-3, with TRBD2 matching 7 bases. CDR3 DNA: TGTGCCAGCAGCCACTCGGGGGGAGCAGATACGCAGTATTTT. Protein product: CASSHSGGADTQYF.